A selection of T cell receptor beta chains follows, all from one sample in a study of HIV-infected patients and healthy controls. TCRdb processed the 5' RACE reads anew with MiXCR; each CDR3 protein has one entry. Here the sample spans 15,000 to 17,000 distinct CDR3 sequences, 6.5% to 7.5% being singletons. Sequencing was performed on blood. The receptors were sampled from an adult in good health. CDR3s include the opening cysteine and the closing phenylalanine or tryptophan. A D gene is named only where the DNA matches it firmly. Part of the rows lack a size; the others show once, few, many or a class for expanded clones.

-	TRBV30	many	TRBJ2-6	TGTGCCTGGAGACGGGTCTCTGGGGCCAACGTCCTGACTTTC	CAWRRVSGANVLTF
-	TRBV7-9	many	TRBJ2-5	TGTGCCAGCAGCTCCCCACAGCAGGGCCGGGAGACCCAGTACTTC	CASSSPQQGRETQYF
TRBD1	TRBV5-6	many	TRBJ2-1	TGTGCCAGTCAGTTGCCCGGGACAGGTTATTTCCGTAATGAGCAGTTCTTC	CASQLPGTGYFRNEQFF
-	TRBV28	many	TRBJ1-4	TGTGCCAGCAGTAACCGGGGGGGCGATGAAAAACTGTTTTTT	CASSNRGGDEKLFF
-	TRBV9	many	TRBJ2-7	TGTGCCAGCAGCGTGACAGGAACCTACGAGCAGTACTTC	CASSVTGTYEQYF
-	TRBV7-3	many	TRBJ1-1	TGTGCCAGCAGCGCAACAGCGAACACTGAAGCTTTCTTT	CASSATANTEAFF
-	TRBV7-9	medium-sized	TRBJ2-1	TGTGCCAGCAAACAAACCACCTACAATGAGCAGTTCTTC	CASKQTTYNEQFF
-	TRBV27	many	TRBJ2-4	TGTGCCAGCAGTTTGCACAGCGAAAACATTCAGTACTTC	CASSLHSENIQYF
-	TRBV20-1	-	TRBJ2-7	TGCAGTGCTAAAAGCGTGAGCTCCTACGAGCAGTACTTC	CSAKSVSSYEQYF
-	TRBV7-2	many	TRBJ2-2	TGTGCCAGCAGCCTAACCCGGGGAGACTGGTCCGGGGAGCTGTTTTTT	CASSLTRGDWSGELFF
-	TRBV6-1	many	TRBJ1-2	TGTGCCAGCAGTGACAGAAGCTATGGCTACACCTTC	CASSDRSYGYTF
-	TRBV12-3/TRBV12-4	medium-sized	TRBJ2-2	TGTGCCAGCAGGCCGGGCCCCGGGGCGGAGCTGTTTTTT	CASRPGPGAELFF
TRBD2	TRBV12-3/TRBV12-4	many	TRBJ2-2	TGTGCCAGCAGTGGGACTAGCGGGACTGTCGGGGAGCTGTTTTTT	CASSGTSGTVGELFF
TRBD2	TRBV12-3/TRBV12-4	many	TRBJ2-1	TGTGCCAGCAGTTTATACCGACTAGCGGGTACCTACAATGAGCAGTTCTTC	CASSLYRLAGTYNEQFF
TRBD2	TRBV7-9	many	TRBJ2-1	TGTGCCAGCAGCTTAGCTAGCGGGGCATCGTACAATGAGCAGTTCTTC	CASSLASGASYNEQFF
-	TRBV20-1	medium-sized	TRBJ1-2	TGCAGTGCTAGGTCCGGCATTGCTGTCTACACCTTC	CSARSGIAVYTF
TRBD2	TRBV20-1	medium-sized	TRBJ2-1	TGCAGTGCTAGGCCGGCTCGCGGGGGTTACAATGAGCAGTTCTTC	CSARPARGGYNEQFF
-	TRBV28	many	TRBJ2-7	TGTGCCAGCAGTTTGTCGAGACCCTCCTACGAGCAGTACTTC	CASSLSRPSYEQYF
-	TRBV20-1	many	TRBJ1-5	TGCAGTGCTAGAGTGGGTAAGGCAGGGGCACGCAATCAGCCCCAGCATTTT	CSARVGKAGARNQPQHF
TRBD2	TRBV7-8	many	TRBJ2-2	TGTGCCAGCAGCTTAGTCCGTCGGAGCGGGAGGAGCACCGGGGAGCTGTTTTTT	CASSLVRRSGRSTGELFF
-	TRBV19	medium-sized	TRBJ2-3	TGTGCCAGTAGTCTGGACTCCCGGAGCACAGATACGCAGTATTTT	CASSLDSRSTDTQYF
-	TRBV28	medium-sized	TRBJ1-6	TGTGCCAGCAGTTTGCAGTACTTTGGGACAACCCTCCACTTT	CASSLQYFGTTLHF
TRBD1	TRBV3-1	many	TRBJ2-7	TGTGCCAGCAGCCAAGATGCTGCGGTAGGGGGCCTCTACGAGCAGTACTTC	CASSQDAAVGGLYEQYF
TRBD1	TRBV29-1	many	TRBJ1-1	TGCAGCGTTGATGAGGACAGGGTAAACACTGAAGCTTTCTTT	CSVDEDRVNTEAFF
-	TRBV2	many	TRBJ1-6	TGTGCCAGCAAGCGCCAAAGGGTGAGGGGAAGCTCCTATAATTCACCCCTCCACTTT	CASKRQRVRGSSYNSPLHF
-	TRBV7-9	many	TRBJ1-2	TGTGCCAGCGAAGGGGCCTTCGTAGGCTACACCTTC	CASEGAFVGYTF
-	TRBV4-2	few	TRBJ1-2	TGTGCCAGCAGCCAACCCGGTTCTGGTTCTGGCTACACCTTC	CASSQPGSGSGYTF
TRBD1	TRBV20-1	medium-sized	TRBJ2-1	TGCAGTGCCGCTGGCGGACAGGGATACAATGAGCAGTTCTTC	CSAAGGQGYNEQFF
-	TRBV19	many	TRBJ1-3	TGTGCCAGTAGTATTTTTGGTCTGCGGGGAGATAGCTCTGGAAACACCATATATTTT	CASSIFGLRGDSSGNTIYF
-	TRBV19	few	TRBJ2-5	TGTGCCAGTATGGAGGGGGGAATAGGGCGAGAGACCCAGTACTTC	CASMEGGIGRETQYF
-	TRBV12-3/TRBV12-4	many	TRBJ1-6	TGTGCCAGCAGTTTAACACAGCATAATTCACCCCTCCACTTT	CASSLTQHNSPLHF
-	TRBV7-9	-	TRBJ1-2	TGTGCCAGCAGCAATTCCGGGGCCGGAGGCATCTATGGCTACACCTTC	CASSNSGAGGIYGYTF
-	TRBV4-2	few	TRBJ1-3	TGTGCCAGCAGCCAAGAACCACGGGACTCTGGAAACACCATATATTTT	CASSQEPRDSGNTIYF
-	TRBV9	once	TRBJ1-5	TGTGCCAGCAGCGCCGCAGAGAGCAATCAGCCCCAGCATTTT	CASSAAESNQPQHF
-	TRBV6-5	many	TRBJ2-7	TGTGCCAGCAGTTACTCTGCGACCGGCGAGCAGTACTTC	CASSYSATGEQYF
TRBD1	TRBV7-9	many	TRBJ1-2	TGTGCCAGCAGCTGGTCCGGGACAGAGCTGTATGGCTACACCTTC	CASSWSGTELYGYTF
-	TRBV7-2	many	TRBJ1-2	TGTGCCAGCAGCGTAGTCCCAGGGGTCGGCGGCTATGGCTACACCTTC	CASSVVPGVGGYGYTF
-	TRBV20-1	many	TRBJ2-2	TGCAGTGCTAGAACCTTATCGCTGGACACCGGGGAGCTGTTTTTT	CSARTLSLDTGELFF
TRBD1	TRBV6-6	many	TRBJ2-2	TGTGCCAGCAGCCTAACAGGGGTATACACCGGGGAGCTGTTTTTT	CASSLTGVYTGELFF
-	TRBV27	many	TRBJ2-1	TGTGCCAGCAGTCCGAGATTGCGAACTCACAATGAGCAGTTCTTC	CASSPRLRTHNEQFF
-	TRBV19	many	TRBJ2-7	TGTGCCAGTAGTATCAGGGGTGGACAAGGGGAGCAGTACTTC	CASSIRGGQGEQYF
-	TRBV19	many	TRBJ1-5	TGTGCCAGTAGTTTTGCGGGAGGGCAGCCCCAGCATTTT	CASSFAGGQPQHF
-	TRBV18	-	TRBJ2-5	TGTGCCAGCTCACCACGGTTGGGCGGCCTCCAAGAGACCCAGTACTTC	CASSPRLGGLQETQYF
-	TRBV12-3/TRBV12-4	many	TRBJ1-5	TGTGCCAGCACAGGGCCTAATCAGCCCCAGCATTTT	CASTGPNQPQHF
-	TRBV27	many	TRBJ1-1	TGTGCCAGCAGTTTTCGGGGCACTGAAGCTTTCTTT	CASSFRGTEAFF
-	TRBV6-5	many	TRBJ1-5	TGTGCCAGCAGCCCGAGGGGCGCGAGCAATCAGCCCCAGCATTTT	CASSPRGASNQPQHF
-	TRBV20-1	medium-sized	TRBJ1-1	TGCAGTGCTACTCCGGGGCAGGGTTCTGAAGCTTTCTTT	CSATPGQGSEAFF
TRBD1	TRBV19	many	TRBJ1-1	TGTGCCAGTAGAGTACTTTCTGACAGGGGCACTGAAGCTTTCTTT	CASRVLSDRGTEAFF
-	TRBV12-3/TRBV12-4	many	TRBJ1-3	TGTGCCAGCAGGACCTACTCTGGAAACACCATATATTTT	CASRTYSGNTIYF
TRBD2	TRBV18	many	TRBJ2-1	TGTGCCAGCTCACCACGCGGGACTAGCGGGGACTACAATGAGCAGTTCTTC	CASSPRGTSGDYNEQFF
-	TRBV18	few	TRBJ2-3	TGTGCCAGCTCACCGGTTTTGCAGGCAGATACGCAGTATTTT	CASSPVLQADTQYF
TRBD2	TRBV12-3/TRBV12-4	many	TRBJ2-7	TGTGCCAGCAGCTATACTAGCGGGAGAAGGGACGAGCAGTACTTC	CASSYTSGRRDEQYF
TRBD1	TRBV7-9	many	TRBJ1-5	TGTGCCAGCAGCCGGGGACAGGGGCAACAGCCCCAGCATTTT	CASSRGQGQQPQHF
TRBD1	TRBV6-1	few	TRBJ1-2	TGTGCCAGCAGTGCGTTGGAGACAGGGATAAATTATGGCTACACCTTC	CASSALETGINYGYTF
TRBD1	TRBV7-2	many	TRBJ1-1	TGTGCCAGCAGAAGACAGGGGGCTGGGGAAGCTTTCTTT	CASRRQGAGEAFF
TRBD1	TRBV10-2	many	TRBJ1-5	TGCGCCAGCAGAGAGGGACAGGTGAATCAGCCCCAGCATTTT	CASREGQVNQPQHF
TRBD1	TRBV7-2	many	TRBJ2-7	TGTGCCAGCAGCCCTCCCTGGACAGGTTCCAGCTCCTACGAGCAGTACTTC	CASSPPWTGSSSYEQYF
-	TRBV3-1	many	TRBJ2-1	TGTGCCAGCAGCCCCGAGATAAACAGGTGGGGGGAGCAGTTCTTC	CASSPEINRWGEQFF
-	TRBV4-1	medium-sized	TRBJ2-7	TGCGCCAGCAGCCAAGTTTTTCCAGGGAGTACCTACGAGCAGTACTTC	CASSQVFPGSTYEQYF
TRBD2	TRBV5-1	few	TRBJ2-5	TGCGCCAGCAGTACTACAACCGGGACTAGCAGGCAAGAGACCCAGTACTTC	CASSTTTGTSRQETQYF